Listed below are T cell receptor beta chains from one sample, sequenced in a study of regulatory T cells in long-lasting Graves disease. Via MiXCR, TCRdb re-called the multiplex PCR reads, giving one row per CDR3 protein. The sample consists of approximately 440,000 distinct CDR3 sequences, 15% to 20% of them appearing once. The same data also contributed to another study, on T cells in Graves' hyperthyroidism and ophthalmopathy.

This specimen was peripheral blood mononuclear cells (PBMCs), taken at new diagnosis, from a patient treated with antithyroid drugs. These receptors came from a man aged 40-49 years with Graves disease. Both conserved end residues are part of each CDR3. The D gene is left open where the match is weak. For some rows the clone size is stated as once, few or many, or as a class when expanded; others skip it.

v_call	clone_size	d_call	j_call	cdr3_aa	cdr3_nt
TRBV6-1	once	.	TRBJ2-4	CASTRIIRDLSNIQYF	TGTGCCAGCACCCGCATTATCCGGGACCTCTCAAACATTCAGTACTTC
TRBV19	.	TRBD1	TRBJ1-2	CASSPAGTAYGYTF	TGTGCCAGTAGTCCAGCCGGGACAGCCTATGGCTACACCTTC
TRBV28	many	.	TRBJ2-7	CASSLWGRAHEQYF	TGTGCCAGCAGTTTATGGGGCAGGGCGCACGAGCAGTACTTC
TRBV7-6	few	TRBD1	TRBJ1-1	CASSLGDGFRTGRTEAFF	TGTGCCAGCAGCTTAGGGGACGGGTTCCGGACAGGGAGGACTGAAGCTTTCTTT
TRBV29-1	.	TRBD2	TRBJ2-1	CSVAGRAYNEQFF	TGCAGCGTTGCCGGGAGGGCATACAATGAGCAGTTCTTC
TRBV19	few	.	TRBJ2-1	CASSIVGTSYNEQFF	TGTGCCAGTAGTATTGTGGGTACCTCCTACAATGAGCAGTTCTTC
TRBV28	.	TRBD2	TRBJ2-7	CASSSSGSPPHEQYF	TGTGCCAGCAGCTCTAGCGGGAGTCCCCCTCACGAGCAGTACTTC
TRBV19	.	TRBD1	TRBJ1-2	CASRGGRQGRWGYTF	TGTGCCAGTAGAGGGGGACGACAGGGAAGGTGGGGCTACACCTTC
TRBV5-1	many	TRBD2	TRBJ2-1	CASSSPGLAGYNEQFF	TGTGCCAGCAGTTCCCCGGGACTAGCGGGGTACAATGAGCAGTTCTTC
TRBV24-1	.	TRBD2	TRBJ2-1	CATSQSGGGPNEQFF	TGTGCCACCAGTCAAAGCGGGGGGGGGCCCAATGAGCAGTTCTTC
TRBV4-2	.	.	TRBJ2-1	CASSQDLPSEQFF	TGTGCCAGCAGCCAAGATCTACCTAGTGAGCAGTTCTTC
TRBV27	few	.	TRBJ1-5	CASSLKGPLYSNQPQHF	TGTGCCAGCAGTTTAAAGGGGCCCCTATATAGCAATCAGCCCCAGCATTTT
TRBV19	many	TRBD1	TRBJ2-7	CASRPTGGKSYEQYF	TGTGCCAGTAGACCTACAGGGGGAAAGTCCTACGAGCAGTACTTC
TRBV2	few	.	TRBJ1-6	CASSEEGYNSPLHF	TGTGCCAGCAGTGAAGAGGGGTATAATTCACCCCTCCACTTT
TRBV15	.	TRBD1	TRBJ2-7	CATSGKDRGNYEQYF	TGTGCCACCAGCGGGAAGGACAGGGGGAACTACGAGCAGTACTTC
TRBV14	.	.	TRBJ2-5	CASSQTGTLGTQYF	TGTGCCAGCAGCCAAACCGGGACTTTGGGGACCCAGTACTTC
TRBV12-3/TRBV12-4	few	.	TRBJ1-6	CASSLQGQNSPLHF	TGTGCCAGCAGTTTACAGGGGCAAAATTCACCCCTCCACTTT
TRBV2	many	.	TRBJ2-4	CASSEGQQTLAKNIQYF	TGTGCCAGCAGTGAGGGGCAACAGACACTAGCCAAAAACATTCAGTACTTC
TRBV7-2	many	.	TRBJ1-2	CASSLAPRGSYGYTF	TGTGCCAGCAGCTTAGCTCCGCGGGGAAGCTATGGCTACACCTTC
TRBV5-1	many	TRBD2	TRBJ2-2	CASSLEVLAGDNTGELFF	TGCGCCAGCAGCTTGGAGGTGCTAGCGGGAGATAACACCGGGGAGCTGTTTTTT
TRBV10-3	many	.	TRBJ2-3	CAISAEVGRADTQYF	TGTGCCATCAGTGCGGAGGTGGGGCGGGCAGATACGCAGTATTTT
TRBV5-1	few	TRBD1	TRBJ2-3	CASGQQGQGTDTQYF	TGCGCCAGCGGACAACAGGGACAGGGGACAGATACGCAGTATTTT
TRBV12-3/TRBV12-4	many	.	TRBJ2-3	CASRPRFGADTQYF	TGTGCCAGCAGACCTCGGTTCGGGGCAGATACGCAGTATTTT
TRBV2	many	TRBD2	TRBJ2-7	CASSEYGGRIHEQYF	TGTGCCAGCAGTGAATACGGCGGGAGGATACACGAGCAGTACTTC
TRBV3-1	many	.	TRBJ1-1	CASSARKMNTEAFF	TGTGCCAGCAGCGCCCGTAAGATGAACACTGAAGCTTTCTTT
TRBV5-1	many	TRBD2	TRBJ2-2	CASRLAPNTGELFF	TGCGCCAGCCGACTAGCGCCTAACACCGGGGAGCTGTTTTTT
TRBV6-2/TRBV6-3	.	.	TRBJ2-4	CASSYSGRVEAKNIQYF	TGTGCCAGCAGTTACTCCGGCAGGGTCGAGGCCAAAAACATTCAGTACTTC
TRBV2	few	.	TRBJ2-1	CASSERGTGNEQFF	TGTGCCAGCAGTGAACGAGGGACGGGCAATGAGCAGTTCTTC
TRBV24-1	few	TRBD1	TRBJ2-1	CATSDQQGGGYNEQFF	TGTGCCACCAGTGACCAACAGGGGGGAGGTTACAATGAGCAGTTCTTC
TRBV29-1	.	.	TRBJ2-2	CSVANTFNTGELFF	TGCAGCGTTGCCAATACTTTTAACACCGGGGAGCTGTTTTTT
TRBV7-7	few	TRBD2	TRBJ2-5	CASAAGGGETQYF	TGTGCTAGCGCAGCGGGCGGGGGGGAGACCCAGTACTTC